The 28 T cell receptor beta chains listed next were all sequenced from one sample in a study of T-cell memory formation after mild COVID-19 (dated by TCRdb to the early 2020s). Library preparation was by 5' RACE. TCRdb names Illumina NovaSeq 6000 as the instrument used. TCRdb redid the processing of the public reads, applying fastp at Q25 and MiXCR, and retained in-frame beta chains. A single entry per CDR3 protein holds the most common genes and DNA from its merged rows. Here the sample has about 110,000 distinct CDR3 sequences; 15% to 20% occur a single time. The ten largest clones represent approximately 5.5% of the sample. Sequenced material: PBMCs or a T cell subset sorted from them (not recorded which). The receptors were gathered from a man younger than 35 who had mild COVID-19 (a few samples of this study predate the infection). The sample titles of this study are shuffled in the database, so cell type and time point are left out; the donor was told from shared clones.

In this sample, this clonotype turned up many times. The chain carries TRBV5-1 and TRBJ1-1; D is undetermined. Germline V lookup: CDR1 SGHRS, CDR2 YFSETQ. CDR3 size: 13 residues. The germline V and J ends were trimmed by 1 base and 1 base, with 5 bases remaining between them. The CDR3: CASSLQRNTEAFF. The CDR3 DNA is TGCGCCAGCAGCTTGCAACGGAACACTGAAGCTTTCTTT.

The rearrangement uses TRBV5-1 and TRBJ2-2; TRBD2 matches 7 bases. Germline loops: CDR1 SGHRS, CDR2 YFSETQ. CDR3 length: 16 residues. Trimming cost V 6 bases and J 4 bases; bases outside gene matches: 12. The CDR3 DNA sequence: TGCGCCAGCACGCCCGTGGGGGGGATTAGCACCGGGGAGCTGTTTTTT. Amino acid sequence: CASTPVGGISTGELFF.

The gene calls are TRBV29-1 and TRBJ1-1, with TRBD1 matching over 8 bases. The CDR3 is 15 amino acids. After removal of 0 bases from V and 8 bases from J, the junction contained 11 bases not matched to a gene. CDR1 SQVTM and CDR2 ANQGSEA come from the germline V gene. As DNA, the CDR3 is TGCAGCGTTGAAGATCGGCGGAGCTGGACAGGGGAAGCTTTCTTT. Protein sequence: CSVEDRRSWTGEAFF.

The V gene is TRBV28, the J gene TRBJ1-2; D not resolved. CDR3 length: 14 amino acids. V lost 10 bases to trimming and J lost 4 bases, with 19 bases between them. Germline CDR1 and CDR2: MDHEN and SYDVKM. CDR3 in amino acids: CANSPREAGYGYTF. The CDR3 coding sequence is TGTGCCAACTCACCACGGGAGGCCGGCTATGGCTACACCTTC.

This clonotype was seen a handful of times. The chain is built from TRBV7-4 and TRBJ2-7, with D tentatively TRBD1 (5 bases). V was cut by 5 bases and J by 5 bases, with 19 bases left in between. This CDR3 is built from 15 residues. From germline, CDR1 is SGHVT and CDR2 SQSDAQ. CDR3 amino acids: CASSAQAREPDEQYV. CDR3 DNA: TGTGCCAGCAGCGCCCAGGCCAGGGAACCCGACGAGCAGTACGTC.

The chain recombines TRBV12-3 or TRBV12-4 with TRBJ2-1; D may be TRBD1 (6 bases). The CDR3 sequence is 14 residues long. Between the trimmed V and J ends, which lost 1 base and 3 bases, there was a span of 7 bases. The CDR3 reads CASSLDRVYNEQFF. CDR3 nucleotides: TGTGCCAGCAGTTTAGACAGGGTCTACAATGAGCAGTTCTTC.

This clonotype was observed many times. A read error may account for a junction end that differs from germline. The V call is TRBV7-9, the J call TRBJ2-1; the D call may be TRBD1 or TRBD2 (5 bases each). This CDR3 has 11 residues. CDR1 SEHNR and CDR2 FQNEAQ come from the germline V gene (reference sequence). The CDR3 reads CASAERGPAVF. As DNA, the CDR3 is TGTGCCAGCGCGGAGAGGGGACCGGCGGTCTTC.

This clonotype was detected ten times or more. The chain employs TRBV5-1 and TRBJ2-1; possible D gene TRBD1, 6 bases. The V gene lost 0 bases and the J gene lost 15 bases, with 22 bases spanning the gap. This CDR3 contains 15 residues. Germline-derived CDR1 and CDR2 are SGHRS and YFSETQ. The CDR3 loop reads CASSLVQGSVGWSFF. CDR3 nucleotides: TGCGCCAGCAGCTTGGTTCAGGGGTCTGTTGGGTGGTCGTTCTTC.

The V gene is TRBV24-1, the J gene TRBJ2-5; 15 bases agree with TRBD2. The V gene end was trimmed by 8 bases and the J gene end by 4 bases; junction bases not matched to a gene: 10. The germline gives CDR1 KGHDR, CDR2 SFDVKD. There are 17 residues in the CDR3. In DNA form, the CDR3 reads TGTGCCACCACCGGGACTAGCGGGGGGACGCGGCGAGAGACCCAGTACTTC. Its translation: CATTGTSGGTRRETQYF.

The genes are TRBV11-2 and TRBJ1-1; D is unresolved. The CDR3 spans 14 residues. CDR1 and CDR2 from the germline V gene are SGHAT and FQNNGV. V was shortened by 1 base and J by 3 bases, with 9 bases between the two germline ends. CDR3 nucleotides: TGTGCCAGCAGCTTAGTGTACGGGGACACTGAAGCTTTCTTT. This sequence encodes CASSLVYGDTEAFF.

In this sample, this clonotype turned up a few times. The chain couples TRBV18 to TRBJ1-2, with D unresolved. Germline V gene data show CDR1 as KGHSH and CDR2 as LQKENI. The V and J ends lost 3 bases and 4 bases respectively, with 9 bases between them. The length of the CDR3 is 13 residues. The DNA of the CDR3 is TGTGCCAGCTCACCTCCGGGATTCTATGGCTACACCTTC. Protein: CASSPPGFYGYTF.

This clonotype has at least ten counts. The genes are TRBV7-2 and TRBJ1-1; D is uncertain. Germline CDR1 reads SGHTA; CDR2 reads FQGNSA. V gave up 1 base and J gave up 4 bases, with 1 base separating them. The CDR3 loop spans 11 amino acids. In DNA, the CDR3 is TGTGCCAGCAGCTTAGGCACTGAAGCTTTCTTT. Translating gives CASSLGTEAFF.

CDR3 region: CASSFQATNEKLFF. The DNA of the CDR3 is TGTGCCAGCAGTTTCCAGGCAACTAATGAAAAACTGTTTTTT. The chain has TRBV7-2 and TRBJ1-4; D is unclear. Germline V gene lookup returns CDR1 SGHTA and CDR2 FQGNSA. The length of the CDR3 is 14 residues. Deletions cut 6 bases from V and 0 bases from J, with 8 bases between.

The chain couples TRBV20-1 to TRBJ2-3; TRBD2 might be the D (6 bases). The CDR3 has 14 residues. Trimming took off 2 bases at V and 0 bases at J, with 9 bases between the two ends. Germline loops: CDR1 DFQATT, CDR2 SNEGSKA (reference sequence). CDR3: CSARPLASTDTQYF. CDR3 coding DNA: TGCAGTGCTAGACCACTAGCTAGCACAGATACGCAGTATTTT.

This clonotype occurred a few times. This chain uses TRBV7-3 with TRBJ1-6; weak D call: TRBD1 (5 bases). Germline V lookup: CDR1 SGHTA, CDR2 FQGTGA. The CDR3 has 15 amino acids. V lost 2 bases to trimming and J lost 11 bases, with 16 bases between them. The CDR3 DNA reads as TGTGCCAGCAGCTTAGTCGGGGGAGAAGGGACACCCCTCCACTTT. Protein product: CASSLVGGEGTPLHF.

J is TRBJ2-3 and V is TRBV12-3 or TRBV12-4; D gene uncertain. The CDR3 totals 14 residues. The V and J ends lost 7 bases and 2 bases respectively, with 13 bases between them. Written as DNA, the CDR3 is TGTGCCAGCAACGACTGGGGAATCACAGATACGCAGTATTTT. This sequence encodes CASNDWGITDTQYF.

This clonotype was counted at least ten times. At one end the junction does not follow the germline gene, possibly because of a read error. This chain links TRBV7-3 with TRBJ2-1; 9 bases fit TRBD1. The length of the CDR3 is 13 residues. Germline V gene data show CDR1 as SGHTA and CDR2 as FQGTGA. The CDR3 loop reads CASSLDRGPERFF. CDR3 sequence (DNA): TGTGCCAGCAGCTTGGACAGGGGCCCGGAGCGGTTCTTC.

This clonotype was seen a single time. This sequence joins TRBV4-1 and TRBJ2-7; no reliable D call. V lost 4 bases to trimming and J lost 6 bases, with 22 bases between them. The CDR3 is 16 amino acids. From germline, CDR1 is MGHRA and CDR2 YSYEKL. The CDR3 sequence is CASSLGRQHFISEQYF. CDR3 sequence (DNA): TGCGCCAGCAGCCTAGGACGGCAGCATTTTATATCCGAGCAGTACTTC.

The sample holds a few counts of this clonotype. V and J are TRBV20-1 and TRBJ2-4, with 8 bases identical to TRBD2. CDR1 is DFQATT, CDR2 SNEGSKA, per germline (reference sequence). The CDR3 is made up of 12 amino acids. The J segment lost 8 bases and the V segment lost 1 base, leaving 1 base of the junction unmatched. The CDR3 coding sequence is TGCAGTGCTAGAGCGGGGGGGGACATTCAGTACTTC. This encodes CSARAGGDIQYF.

The CDR3 DNA sequence: TGTGCCAGCAGTTACAGTTCGGGACGGGGAAACATTCAGTACTTC. As protein: CASSYSSGRGNIQYF. The chain employs TRBV6-5 and TRBJ2-4, with D tentatively TRBD1 or TRBD2 (5 bases each). This CDR3 region has 15 residues. Germline assignment: CDR1 MNHEY and CDR2 SVGAGI. V lost 2 bases and J lost 6, with 14 bases in between.

In this sample, this clonotype turned up a few times. The genes are TRBV6-2 or TRBV6-3 and TRBJ2-5; D might be TRBD2 (6 bases). CDR1 and CDR2 (germline): MNHEY, SVGEGT. This CDR3 region has 13 residues. Trimming pared 2 bases from V and 4 bases from J, leaving 8 bases between. The CDR3 DNA follows: TGTGCCAGCAGTTACGTGGGGGGAGAGACCCAGTACTTC. As protein: CASSYVGGETQYF.

There are a few counts of this clonotype. The chain has TRBV20-1 and TRBJ2-4, with D hard to call. The CDR3 length is 15 residues. Trimming took off 0 bases at V and 0 bases at J, with 9 bases between the two ends. CDR1 is DFQATT, CDR2 SNEGSKA, per germline (reference sequence). CDR3: CSARDARPAKNIQYF. The CDR3 DNA reads TGCAGTGCTAGAGATGCCAGGCCAGCCAAAAACATTCAGTACTTC.

The V and J genes are TRBV7-9 and TRBJ2-1, with D possibly matching TRBD2 (6 bases). Germline V gene data show CDR1 as SEHNR and CDR2 as FQNEAQ (reference sequence). The CDR3 sequence is 15 residues long. The V end lost 5 bases, the J end lost 2 bases, and 13 bases lay between the germline ends. DNA for the CDR3: TGTGCCAGCAGCGAGCAGGGACTCCCCTACAATGAGCAGTTCTTC. Its protein product is CASSEQGLPYNEQFF.

In its sample, this clonotype was seen a few times. DNA of the CDR3: TGCAGTGAACGGGGGGACAGGGGCTACACCTTC. Translating it yields CSERGDRGYTF. This chain links TRBV20-1 with TRBJ1-2, with 8 bases lining up with TRBD1. Germline values: CDR1 DFQATT, CDR2 SNEGSKA (reference sequence). The CDR3 is 11 residues long. V was pared by 7 bases and J by 8 bases, with 6 bases of the junction left unmatched.

This clonotype was seen only a few times. The V and J genes are TRBV24-1 and TRBJ2-3, with 7 bases aligning to TRBD1. The trim removed 2 bases at V and 1 base at J, leaving 5 bases unmatched. Per germline, CDR1 KGHDR and CDR2 SFDVKD. CDR3 length: 16 residues. The CDR3 DNA reads as TGTGCCACCAGTGATTCCGGGACAGCCGGCACAGATACGCAGTATTTT. It translates to CATSDSGTAGTDTQYF.

The sample holds many counts of this clonotype. The chain joins TRBV24-1 to TRBJ2-3; the D gene is possibly TRBD1 (5 bases). V was pared by 3 bases and J by 4 bases, with 7 bases between. Per germline, CDR1 KGHDR and CDR2 SFDVKD. The CDR3 extends over 13 amino acids. CDR3 amino acids: CATSDRTSDTQYF. The CDR3 DNA is TGTGCCACCAGTGATCGGACATCAGATACGCAGTATTTT.

The sample holds a few counts of this clonotype. This chain links TRBV11-2 with TRBJ2-2; D is possibly TRBD1 (5 bases). The V gene lost 0 bases and the J gene lost 3 bases, with 5 bases spanning the gap. The germline V gene has CDR1 SGHAT and CDR2 FQNNGV. This CDR3 is 14 amino acids long. DNA for the CDR3: TGTGCCAGCAGCTTAGACAGGGACACCGGGGAGCTGTTTTTT. This translates into CASSLDRDTGELFF.

This sequence joins TRBV11-2 and TRBJ2-2, with TRBD1 as a possible D gene (5 bases). The germline V gene has CDR1 SGHAT and CDR2 FQNNGV. V gave up 9 bases and J gave up 6 bases, with 8 bases separating them. The CDR3 has 11 amino acids. The CDR3 bases are TGTGCCAGTCAGGGTCCCGGGGAGCTGTTTTTT. Translated, it gives CASQGPGELFF.